The 17 T cell receptor beta chains below all came from one sample that was sequenced in a study of shared clonotypes between healthy human individuals (TCRdb year 2020). Libraries were prepared through the immunoSEQ multiplex PCR assay. The source is immuneACCESS, and TCRdb retained only in-frame sequences with V and J called. Part of the clones is not carried over; for the studies checked, unresolved V genes explain less than half of this, and the remainder is unexplained. The sample table lists around 2,000,000 clones, approximately 95% of them with a count of one. Clones ranked in the top ten supply 0.13% of the sample. Sequenced material: naive CD4+ T cells sorted from blood. The cell subset or site label of this sample denotes: CD45RA+ positively selected. All receptors derive from a man aged 18 to 30 in good health.

This clone was observed a few times. This chain joins TRBV30 and TRBJ2-2; 7 bases align to TRBD1. Germline V gene sequence: CDR1 GTSNPN, CDR2 SVGIG (reference sequence). The CDR3 is 16 amino acids. V was pared by 3 bases and J by 2 bases, with 9 bases of the junction left unmatched. CDR3 residues: CAWRGSGTVNTGELFF. CDR3 nucleotide sequence: TGTGCCTGGAGGGGCTCCGGGACAGTTAACACCGGGGAGCTGTTTTTT. The full variable domain, completed using reference TRBV30 and TRBJ2-2, is SQTIHQWPATLVQPVGSPLSLECTVEGTSNPNLYWYRQAAGRGLQLLFYSVGIGQISSEVPQNLSASRPQDRQFILSSKKLLLSDSGFYLCAWRGSGTVNTGELFFGEGSRLTVL.

This clone has just one count. The chain employs TRBV5-4 and TRBJ2-7; 8 positions match TRBD1. Trimming took 0 bases from V and 5 from J; bases not matched to a gene: 1. This CDR3 has 13 amino acids. The germline V gene has CDR1 SGHNT and CDR2 YYREEE (reference sequence). The CDR3 DNA reads TGTGCCAGCAGCTTGGTGGACAGGGACGAGCAGTACTTC. It encodes CASSLVDRDEQYF.

The genes are TRBV27 and TRBJ2-7, with 8 bases lining up with TRBD1. After removal of 6 bases from V and 4 bases from J, the junction contained 5 bases not matched to a gene. Per germline, CDR1 MNHEY and CDR2 SMNVEV (reference sequence). The CDR3 is made up of 13 amino acids. The CDR3 DNA reads TGTGCCAGCAGGGCAGGGGGCGGGTACGAGCAGTACTTC. This translates into CASRAGGGYEQYF.

The genes are TRBV11-2 and TRBJ1-1, with a tentative D call TRBD1 (5 bases). From germline, CDR1 is SGHAT and CDR2 FQNNGV. Trimming removed 0 bases from V and 6 bases from J, with 11 bases in between. The CDR3 contains 14 residues. CDR3 residues: CASSLEGKGSEAFF. CDR3 DNA sequence: TGTGCCAGCAGCTTAGAAGGAAAGGGGTCTGAAGCTTTCTTT.

The rearrangement links TRBV5-1 to TRBJ1-2; 7 positions agree with TRBD1. The germline gives CDR1 SGHRS, CDR2 YFSETQ. V was pared by 1 base and J by 4 bases, with 4 bases of the junction left unmatched. The CDR3 is 14 residues long. CDR3 sequence (DNA): TGCGCCAGCAGCTTGCAGGGGGGAGGCTATGGCTACACCTTC. This encodes CASSLQGGGYGYTF.

Only one count was recorded for this clone. The chain uses TRBV10-3 and TRBJ2-7; 11 nucleotides agree with TRBD2. The CDR3 runs 15 residues. V trimming: 5 bases; J trimming: 0 bases; junction bases outside the gene matches: 3. Germline V gene data show CDR1 as ENHRY and CDR2 as SYGVKD. For the CDR3, the DNA is TGTGCCATCAGTCTAGCGGGGGGCCACTCCTACGAGCAGTACTTC. This translates into CAISLAGGHSYEQYF.

The rearrangement uses TRBV25-1 and TRBJ1-1; TRBD1 aligns across 7 bases. Germline CDR1 is MGHDK and CDR2 is SYGVNS. V lost 7 bases and J lost 5; bases outside the gene matches: 10. This CDR3 spans 14 amino acids. The CDR3 DNA reads as TGTGCCAGCACCACGGGACAGTCATTAACTGAAGCTTTCTTT. This gives the protein CASTTGQSLTEAFF.

The table lists this clone with a count of one. The chain has TRBV10-1 and TRBJ2-1; 12 bases fit TRBD2. The germline gives CDR1 WNHNN, CDR2 SYGVQD (reference sequence). The CDR3 contains 16 residues. V gave up 2 bases and J gave up 4 bases; unmatched junction bases: 3. The CDR3 spells CASSETSGGTYNEQFF. DNA of the CDR3: TGCGCCAGCAGTGAGACTAGCGGGGGGACGTACAATGAGCAGTTCTTC.

This rearrangement joins TRBV30 to TRBJ1-4; TRBD1 is a possible D gene (5 bases). CDR1 GTSNPN and CDR2 SVGIG come from the germline V gene (reference sequence). The CDR3 contains 14 residues. V lost 4 bases to trimming and J lost 5 bases, with 14 bases between them. CDR3 nucleotide sequence: TGTGCCTGGAAACGGGACGCCGGGAATGAAAAACTGTTTTTT. Amino acids: CAWKRDAGNEKLFF. Full variable domain (outside the CDR3, taken from reference TRBV30 and TRBJ1-4): SQTIHQWPATLVQPVGSPLSLECTVEGTSNPNLYWYRQAAGRGLQLLFYSVGIGQISSEVPQNLSASRPQDRQFILSSKKLLLSDSGFYLCAWKRDAGNEKLFFGSGTQLSVL.

This sequence joins TRBV20-1 and TRBJ2-1; no definite D call. V shed 3 bases and J shed 6 bases, with 6 bases lying between them. The germline V gene has CDR1 DFQATT and CDR2 SNEGSKA (reference sequence). The CDR3 has 11 amino acids. The CDR3 reads CSASNLNEQFF. CDR3 DNA: TGCAGTGCTAGTAATCTCAATGAGCAGTTCTTC.

This chain links TRBV6-6 with TRBJ2-3; no clear D gene. The germline V gene has CDR1 MNHNY and CDR2 SVGAGI (reference sequence). Trimming removed 2 bases at V and 2 bases at J, with 5 bases between. The CDR3 is made up of 13 amino acids. DNA of the CDR3: TGTGCCAGCAGTTACGCCATCACAGATACGCAGTATTTT. Residues: CASSYAITDTQYF.

The chain is built from TRBV7-2 and TRBJ2-7; D gene uncertain. The CDR3 spans 11 residues. Germline V lookup: CDR1 SGHTA, CDR2 FQGNSA. Trimming shortened V by 2 bases and J by 9 bases, and 8 bases separated the two germline ends. Here the CDR3 reads CASSLSWLQYF. In DNA form, the CDR3 reads TGTGCCAGCAGCTTATCCTGGCTGCAGTACTTC.

This clone was found once. This chain joins TRBV7-2 and TRBJ2-3, with TRBD2 matching over 10 bases. After removal of 5 bases from V and 1 base from J, the junction contained 15 bases not matched to a gene. CDR1 is SGHTA and CDR2 is FQGNSA in the germline V gene. The CDR3 is 19 amino acids. CDR3 nucleotides: TGTGCCAGCAGCCCGCCCCTAGCGGGAGAAAGGGGTCGCACAGATACGCAGTATTTT. Translating it yields CASSPPLAGERGRTDTQYF.

The gene calls are TRBV4-1 and TRBJ1-2; 9 positions match TRBD1. Germline V lookup: CDR1 MGHRA, CDR2 YSYEKL. Unmatched junction bases numbered 3, after V lost 0 bases and J lost 4 bases. The CDR3 contains 15 residues. The CDR3 spells CASSQDGQGSYGYTF. DNA of the CDR3: TGCGCCAGCAGCCAAGATGGACAGGGGAGCTATGGCTACACCTTC.

The chain is built from TRBV30 and TRBJ1-4; a possible D gene is TRBD1 (6 bases). The CDR3 has 15 residues. Trimming took 3 bases from V and 6 from J, leaving 17 bases between them. Germline values: CDR1 GTSNPN, CDR2 SVGIG (reference sequence). CDR3 region: CAWSRGGGGDEKLFF. The CDR3 DNA follows: TGTGCCTGGAGCCGAGGCGGAGGGGGGGATGAAAAACTGTTTTTT.

Comment on this clone: This sample also contains other DNA sequences that code for the same CDR3. The chain employs TRBV6-5 and TRBJ1-5, with D possibly matching TRBD1 (5 bases). The CDR3 is made up of 14 amino acids. V was cut by 0 bases and J by 6 bases, with 9 bases left in between. Germline V gene data show CDR1 as MNHEY and CDR2 as SVGAGI. Here the CDR3 DNA reads TGTGCCAGCAGTTACTCGGGGGTGGGTCAGCCCCAGCATTTT. It specifies CASSYSGVGQPQHF.

The chain carries TRBV19 and TRBJ1-1; D is unresolved. The germline V gene encodes CDR1 LNHDA and CDR2 SQIVND (reference sequence). CDR3 length: 12 amino acids. V lost 4 bases and J 5 bases, leaving 8 bases between the germline ends. The CDR3 loop reads CASSRLGTEAFF. CDR3 in DNA: TGTGCCAGTAGTAGGCTGGGGACTGAAGCTTTCTTT. The entire variable domain, with the rest obtained from reference TRBV19 and TRBJ1-1, is as follows: DGGITQSPKYLFRKEGQNVTLSCEQNLNHDAMYWYRQDPGQGLRLIYYSQIVNDFQKGDIAEGYSVSREKKESFPLTVTSAQKNPTAFYLCASSRLGTEAFFGQGTRLTVV.